Given below is one TCR beta chain in context. Profiling relied on immunoSEQ multiplex PCR, and the TCRdb table lists in-frame clones only, not all of them. The repertoire consists of about 260,000 clones, with approximately 85% occurring once and the leading ten covering more than 0.55%. Unmatched junction bases numbered 8, after V lost 10 bases and J lost 2 bases. This CDR3 has 16 amino acids. Germline V gives CDR1 WSHSY, CDR2 SAAADI. This sample was taken from a study of blood T cell repertoires in COVID-19. The TCR sequence derives from a human donor in a cohort sampled during active COVID-19. Sample: peripheral blood. V and J are TRBV10-2 and TRBJ1-6; 10 bases map to TRBD1. The CDR3 here is CATTDRGLTYNSPLHF. In DNA, the CDR3 is TGCGCCACGACAGACAGGGGGCTAACCTATAATTCACCCCTCCACTTT.